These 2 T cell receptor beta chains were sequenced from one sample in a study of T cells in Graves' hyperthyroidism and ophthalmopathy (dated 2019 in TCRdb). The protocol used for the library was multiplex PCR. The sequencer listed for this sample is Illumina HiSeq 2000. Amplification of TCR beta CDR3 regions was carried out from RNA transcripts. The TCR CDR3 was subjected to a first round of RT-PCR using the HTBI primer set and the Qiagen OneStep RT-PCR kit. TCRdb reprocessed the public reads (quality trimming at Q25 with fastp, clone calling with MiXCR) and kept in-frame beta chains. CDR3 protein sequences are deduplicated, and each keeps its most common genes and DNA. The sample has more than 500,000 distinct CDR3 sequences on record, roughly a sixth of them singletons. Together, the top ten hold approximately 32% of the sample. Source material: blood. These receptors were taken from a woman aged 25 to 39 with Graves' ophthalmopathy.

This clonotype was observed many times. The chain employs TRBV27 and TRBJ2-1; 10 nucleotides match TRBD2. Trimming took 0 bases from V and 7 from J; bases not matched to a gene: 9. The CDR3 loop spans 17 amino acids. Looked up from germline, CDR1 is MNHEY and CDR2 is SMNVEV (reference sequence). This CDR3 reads CASSLSSGRAVGNEQFF. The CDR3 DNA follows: TGTGCCAGCAGTTTATCCAGCGGGAGGGCCGTGGGAAATGAGCAGTTCTTC.

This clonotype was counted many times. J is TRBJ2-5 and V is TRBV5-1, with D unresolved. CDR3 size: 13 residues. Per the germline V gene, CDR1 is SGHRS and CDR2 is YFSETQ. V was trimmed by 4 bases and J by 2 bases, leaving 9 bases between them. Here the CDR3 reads CASSAQAQETQYF. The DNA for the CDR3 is TGCGCCAGCAGCGCGCAGGCTCAAGAGACCCAGTACTTC.